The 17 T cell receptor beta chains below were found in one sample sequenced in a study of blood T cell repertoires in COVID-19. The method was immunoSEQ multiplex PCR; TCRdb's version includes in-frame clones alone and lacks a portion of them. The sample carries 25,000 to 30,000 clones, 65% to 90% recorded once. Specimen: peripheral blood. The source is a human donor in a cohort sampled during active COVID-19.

The CDR3 reads CASSKTGGGAGYQETQYF. The CDR3 region has the DNA TGTGCCAGCAGCAAAACCGGCGGGGGGGCCGGGTACCAAGAGACCCAGTACTTC. The chain combines TRBV21-1 with TRBJ2-5; TRBD2 was called by the table and not checked on the DNA. TRBV21-1 represents a pseudogene. The CDR3 totals 18 residues.

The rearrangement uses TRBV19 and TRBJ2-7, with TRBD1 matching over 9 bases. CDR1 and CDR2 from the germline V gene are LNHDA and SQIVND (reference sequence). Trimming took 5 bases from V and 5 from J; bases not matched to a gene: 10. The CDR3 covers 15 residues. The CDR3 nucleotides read TGTGCCAGTAGTTCGGACAGGGGAGTGTTCCACGAGCAGTACTTC. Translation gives CASSSDRGVFHEQYF.

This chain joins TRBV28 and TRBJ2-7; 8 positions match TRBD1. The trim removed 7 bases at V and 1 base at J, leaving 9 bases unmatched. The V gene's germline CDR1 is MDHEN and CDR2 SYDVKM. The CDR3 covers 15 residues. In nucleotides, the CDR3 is TGTGCCAGCACCAAAGACAGGGACAGGTCCTACGAGCAGTACTTC. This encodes CASTKDRDRSYEQYF. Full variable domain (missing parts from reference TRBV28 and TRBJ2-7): DVKVTQSSRYLVKRTGEKVFLECVQDMDHENMFWYRQDPGLGLRLIYFSYDVKMKEKGDIPEGYSVSREKKERFSLILESASTNQTSMYLCASTKDRDRSYEQYFGPGTRLTVT.

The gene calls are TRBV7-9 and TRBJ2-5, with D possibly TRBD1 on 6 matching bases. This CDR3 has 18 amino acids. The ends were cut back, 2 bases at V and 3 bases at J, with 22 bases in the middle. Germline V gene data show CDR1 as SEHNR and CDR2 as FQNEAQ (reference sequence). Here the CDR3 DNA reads TGTGCCAGCAGCTTACGGAGAACAGGGCGCCCCCTGAAAGAGACCCAGTACTTC. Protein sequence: CASSLRRTGRPLKETQYF.

The DNA of the CDR3 is TGTGCCACCAGCAGAGACAGGACAGGGTGGGATTCACCCCTCCACTTT. Its translation is CATSRDRTGWDSPLHF. The chain has TRBV15 and TRBJ1-6, with 8 bases aligning to TRBD1. The J segment lost 8 bases and the V segment lost 0 bases, leaving 6 bases of the junction unmatched. This CDR3 is 16 amino acids long. CDR1 and CDR2 (germline): LNHNV, YYDKDF (reference sequence).

The CDR3 here is CASSRTSGSTDTQYF. Here the CDR3 DNA reads TGCGCCAGCAGCAGGACTAGCGGGAGCACAGATACGCAGTATTTT. The rearrangement joins TRBV5-1 to TRBJ2-3; 11 bases are a match to TRBD2. The CDR3 covers 15 residues. Looked up from germline, CDR1 is SGHRS and CDR2 is YFSETQ. V was clipped by 4 bases and J by 0 bases; unmatched bases: 1. Based on the CDR3 plus reference TRBV5-1 and TRBJ2-3, the full variable domain is KAGVTQTPRYLIKTRGQQVTLSCSPISGHRSVSWYQQTPGQGLQFLFEYFSETQRNKGNFPGRFSGRQFSNSRSEMNVSTLELGDSALYLCASSRTSGSTDTQYFGPGTRLTVL.

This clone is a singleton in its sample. CDR3 region: CASSSLAGEQFF. CDR3 DNA: TGTGCCAGCAGCTCACTAGCGGGGGAGCAGTTCTTC. The rearrangement joins TRBV6-5 to TRBJ2-1; 10 bases are shared with TRBD2. Germline V gene data show CDR1 as MNHEY and CDR2 as SVGAGI. V dropped 6 bases and J dropped 10; count of bases not matched to a gene: 3. CDR3 length: 12 residues.

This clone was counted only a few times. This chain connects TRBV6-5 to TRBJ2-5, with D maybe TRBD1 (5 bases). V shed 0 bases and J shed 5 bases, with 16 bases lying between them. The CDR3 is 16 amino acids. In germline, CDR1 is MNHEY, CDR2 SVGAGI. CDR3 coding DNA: TGTGCCAGCAGTTACTCGAGTAGTGGGGCCAGGGAGACCCAGTACTTC. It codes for CASSYSSSGARETQYF.

CDR3 loop: CASSFRGYNEQFF. The CDR3 DNA is TGTGCCAGCAGTTTCCGCGGGTACAATGAGCAGTTCTTC. V gene TRBV12-3 or TRBV12-4 combines with J gene TRBJ2-1; the D gene is possibly TRBD2 (5 bases). Deletions cut 3 bases from V and 4 bases from J, with 7 bases between. The CDR3 loop spans 13 amino acids.

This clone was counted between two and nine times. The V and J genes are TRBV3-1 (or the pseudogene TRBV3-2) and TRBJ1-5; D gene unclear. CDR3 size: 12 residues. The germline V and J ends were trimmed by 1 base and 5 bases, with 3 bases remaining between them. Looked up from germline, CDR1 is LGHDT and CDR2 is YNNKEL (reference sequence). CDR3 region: CASSQGHQPQHF. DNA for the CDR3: TGTGCCAGCAGCCAAGGGCATCAGCCCCAGCATTTT.

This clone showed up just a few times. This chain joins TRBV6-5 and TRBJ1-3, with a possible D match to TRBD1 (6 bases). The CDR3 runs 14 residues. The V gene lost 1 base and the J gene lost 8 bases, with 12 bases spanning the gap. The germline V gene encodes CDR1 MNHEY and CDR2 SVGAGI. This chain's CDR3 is CASSYLDRQDTIYF. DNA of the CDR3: TGTGCCAGCAGTTACTTAGACAGGCAGGACACCATATATTTT.

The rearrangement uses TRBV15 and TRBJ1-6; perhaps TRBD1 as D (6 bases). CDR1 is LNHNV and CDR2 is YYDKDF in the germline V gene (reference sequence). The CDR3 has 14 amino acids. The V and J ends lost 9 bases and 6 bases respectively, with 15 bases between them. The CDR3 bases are TGTGCCACAAACAGGGTGGCAGCTAATTCACCCCTCCACTTT. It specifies CATNRVAANSPLHF. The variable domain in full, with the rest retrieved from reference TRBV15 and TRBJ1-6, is DAMVIQNPRYQVTQFGKPVTLSCSQTLNHNVMYWYQQKSSQAPKLLFHYYDKDFNNEADTPDNFQSRRPNTSFCFLDIRSPGLGDTAMYLCATNRVAANSPLHFGNGTRLTVT.

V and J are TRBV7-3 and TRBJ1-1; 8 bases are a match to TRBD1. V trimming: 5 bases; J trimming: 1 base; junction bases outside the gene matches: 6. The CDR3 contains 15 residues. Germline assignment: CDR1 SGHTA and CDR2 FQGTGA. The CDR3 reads CASSPGQVTNTEAFF. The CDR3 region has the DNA TGTGCCAGCAGCCCGGGACAGGTGACGAACACTGAAGCTTTCTTT.

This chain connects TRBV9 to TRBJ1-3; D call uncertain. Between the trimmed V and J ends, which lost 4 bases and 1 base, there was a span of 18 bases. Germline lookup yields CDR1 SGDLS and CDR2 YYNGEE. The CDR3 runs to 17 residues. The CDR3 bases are TGTGCCAGCAGCCGCGCTGCGGCGATTAGATCTGGAAACACCATATATTTT. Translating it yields CASSRAAAIRSGNTIYF.

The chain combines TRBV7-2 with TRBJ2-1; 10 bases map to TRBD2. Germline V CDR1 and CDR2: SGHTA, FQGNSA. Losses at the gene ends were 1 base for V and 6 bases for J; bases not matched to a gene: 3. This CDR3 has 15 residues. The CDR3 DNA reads TGTGCCAGCAGCTTAGATAGCGGGGGGCCCAATGAGCAGTTCTTC. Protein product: CASSLDSGGPNEQFF.

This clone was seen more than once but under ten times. The CDR3 DNA reads TGTGCCAGTAGTATTAATCGCGGGTCACCCCTCCACTTT. Translating gives CASSINRGSPLHF. V usage is TRBV19 and J usage is TRBJ1-6, with D unclear. Germline CDR1 and CDR2: LNHDA and SQIVND (reference sequence). Trimming shortened V by 3 bases and J by 10 bases, and 10 bases separated the two germline ends. CDR3 length equals 13 residues.

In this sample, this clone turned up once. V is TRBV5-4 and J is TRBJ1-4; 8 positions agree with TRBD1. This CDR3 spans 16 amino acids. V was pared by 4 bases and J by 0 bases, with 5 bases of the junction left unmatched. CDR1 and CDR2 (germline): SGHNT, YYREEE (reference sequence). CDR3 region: CASSPGTGATNEKLFF. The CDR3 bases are TGTGCCAGCAGCCCCGGGACAGGCGCAACTAATGAAAAACTGTTTTTT.